What follows is one T cell receptor beta chain and its context. The data derive from a study of T-cell memory formation after mild COVID-19. TCRdb ran MiXCR on the 5' RACE reads and lists one entry per CDR3 protein. This table holds about 110,000 distinct CDR3 sequences, around 12% found once. CDR1 SGHTS and CDR2 YDEGEE come from the germline V gene. V was cut by 0 bases and J by 3 bases, with 15 bases left in between. The length of the CDR3 is 16 residues. The source material was PBMCs or a T cell subset sorted from them (not recorded which). The chain links TRBV5-8 to TRBJ1-2; D not certain. This sequence was found in an adult woman who had mild COVID-19 (a few samples of this study predate the infection). Cell type and time point are not known. The CDR3 region has the DNA TGTGCCAGCAGCTTGGTGGAGAGGTCGGGGTACTATGGCTACACCTTC. Amino acids: CASSLVERSGYYGYTF.